This TCR beta chain derives from a study of T cell repertoires in aging, cancer and after chemotherapy. About the research overall: Donors were grouped into six age bands spanning 30 or younger through 70 or older. Findings and limits, study-wide: Rebound thymic output was suggested by rising median generation probability during chemotherapy in each cancer cohort. Age-matched healthy donors had significantly more diverse, less clonal blood TCR repertoires than untreated cancer patients.

TRB rearrangements spanning V, D and J were amplified using mixed TRB-A/B primers. TCRdb reprocessed the multiplex PCR reads with MiXCR, giving one entry per CDR3 protein. The profile covers around 11,000 distinct CDR3 sequences, with about 40% appearing a single time and roughly 1.8% taken by the ten largest. The template was genomic DNA from peripheral blood, not RNA. In regard to this clonotype: Its target is unknown.

The CDR3 has 12 amino acids. V lost 5 bases, J lost 6 bases, and 9 bases lay in between. Looked up from germline, CDR1 is SGHRS and CDR2 is YFSETQ. The V gene is TRBV5-1, the J gene TRBJ2-1; D is undetermined. The clonotype comes from a human donor in good health. Sequencing used blood. The CDR3 is CASRRQGNEQFF. The CDR3 DNA follows: TGCGCCAGCAGACGGCAAGGCAATGAGCAGTTCTTC. The variable domain in full, completed from reference TRBV5-1 and TRBJ2-1, reads KAGVTQTPRYLIKTRGQQVTLSCSPISGHRSVSWYQQTPGQGLQFLFEYFSETQRNKGNFPGRFSGRQFSNSRSEMNVSTLELGDSALYLCASRRQGNEQFFGPGTRLTVL.